This T cell receptor (beta chain) was obtained from a study of blood T cell repertoires in COVID-19. Study summary: T cells, B-cell-depleted T cells, or PBMCs provided the cDNA or gDNA that served as material.

The V gene end was trimmed by 5 bases and the J gene end by 7 bases; junction bases not matched to a gene: 20. The CDR3 is 18 residues long. Germline CDR1 is ENHRY and CDR2 is SYGVKD. The count of this clone is one. Here immunoSEQ multiplex PCR was the method, and the copy in TCRdb shows in-frame clones only, minus some. Of 150,000 or so clones in the sample, under 90% were seen once. Sequencing input: peripheral blood. The sequence derives from a human donor in a cohort sampled during active COVID-19. The chain employs TRBV10-3 and TRBJ2-1; TRBD2 matches at 7 bases. CDR3 amino acids: CAISPQGLGTRAGNEQFF. The CDR3 DNA sequence: TGTGCCATCAGTCCTCAAGGGCTTGGCACGAGAGCGGGGAATGAGCAGTTCTTC.